Presented here are 23 T cell receptor beta chains from one specimen sequenced in a study of blood T cell repertoires in COVID-19. Produced via immunoSEQ multiplex PCR; TCRdb's table is partial and in-frame only. The sample carries around 330,000 clones, approximately 88% recorded once. Source material: PBMCs or T cells enriched from blood (not recorded which). Receptors originate from a young woman who had recovered from COVID-19.

The rearrangement links TRBV5-1 to TRBJ1-2, with TRBD1 matching 8 bases. The CDR3 covers 14 residues. Per the germline V gene, CDR1 is SGHRS and CDR2 is YFSETQ. Trimming took 3 bases from V and 5 from J; bases not matched to a gene: 6. The CDR3 DNA sequence: TGCGCCAGCAGCTCACAGGGGGGCGAATATGGCTACACCTTC. Encoded protein: CASSSQGGEYGYTF.

This clone turned up a few times. The chain combines TRBV7-9 with TRBJ2-2; no clear D. This CDR3 is 13 amino acids long. CDR1 is SEHNR and CDR2 is FQNEAQ in the germline V gene (reference sequence). Trimming cost V 3 bases and J 2 bases, with 4 bases left between them. DNA of the CDR3: TGTGCCAGCAGCTTCTCCAACACCGGGGAGCTGTTTTTT. Amino acid sequence: CASSFSNTGELFF. Filled out from reference TRBV7-9 and TRBJ2-2, the complete variable domain reads DTGVSQNPRHKITKRGQNVTFRCDPISEHNRLYWYRQTLGQGPEFLTYFQNEAQLEKSRLLSDRFSAERPKGSFSTLEIQRTEQGDSAMYLCASSFSNTGELFFGEGSRLTVL.

This clone has more than one count but fewer than ten. The chain joins TRBV20-1 to TRBJ1-1, with D possibly being TRBD1 (6 bases). Looked up from germline, CDR1 is DFQATT and CDR2 is SNEGSKA (reference sequence). V was clipped by 5 bases and J by 11 bases, with 15 bases between them. CDR3 length equals 11 residues. CDR3 DNA sequence: TGCAGTGCTCCACAGGGAACTGGCGCTTTCTTT. This sequence encodes CSAPQGTGAFF.

This chain uses TRBV28 with TRBJ1-1; D is undetermined. V gave up 2 bases and J gave up 3 bases, with 10 bases separating them. The CDR3 is 14 residues long. The germline V gene encodes CDR1 MDHEN and CDR2 SYDVKM. CDR3 region: CASSLPPEYTEAFF. CDR3 DNA sequence: TGTGCCAGCAGTTTACCTCCGGAGTACACTGAAGCTTTCTTT. Full variable domain (rest looked up from reference TRBV28 and TRBJ1-1): DVKVTQSSRYLVKRTGEKVFLECVQDMDHENMFWYRQDPGLGLRLIYFSYDVKMKEKGDIPEGYSVSREKKERFSLILESASTNQTSMYLCASSLPPEYTEAFFGQGTRLTVV.

The V gene is TRBV2, the J gene TRBJ1-4; TRBD1 aligns across 8 bases. There are 16 residues in the CDR3. CDR1 SNHLY and CDR2 FYNNEI come from the germline V gene. V shed 6 bases and J 7 bases; nucleotides not matched to a gene: 13. CDR3 sequence: CASSEKGGQGGEKLFF. The CDR3, as DNA: TGTGCCAGCAGCGAAAAGGGAGGACAGGGAGGTGAAAAACTGTTTTTT.

The chain has TRBV6-6 and TRBJ1-1; D is uncertain. This CDR3 comprises 13 residues. Germline CDR1 is MNHNY and CDR2 is SVGAGI (reference sequence). The germline V and J ends were trimmed by 6 bases and 4 bases, with 12 bases remaining between them. CDR3 sequence: CASSPREATEAFF. CDR3 DNA sequence: TGTGCCAGCAGCCCCAGAGAGGCCACTGAAGCTTTCTTT.

V and J are TRBV7-2 and TRBJ2-3; 12 positions match TRBD2. Trimming cost V 5 bases and J 8 bases; bases outside gene matches: 5. CDR1 SGHTA and CDR2 FQGNSA come from the germline V gene. The CDR3 is 14 amino acids. CDR3 nucleotides: TGTGCCAGCAGCCCGAGACTAGCGGGGGCTACGCAGTATTTT. As protein: CASSPRLAGATQYF.

The chain combines TRBV7-3 with TRBJ1-6; D gene ambiguous. Trimming took off 1 base at V and 9 bases at J, with 13 bases between the two ends. The CDR3 consists of 15 residues. Germline CDR1 is SGHTA and CDR2 is FQGTGA. DNA of the CDR3: TGTGCCAGCAGCTTAAGTGGCGGCGAAAGTTCACCCCTCCACTTT. This translates into CASSLSGGESSPLHF.

The rearrangement links TRBV7-2 to TRBJ2-1, with TRBD2 matching 10 bases. The CDR3 extends over 15 amino acids. V shed 5 bases and J 5 bases; nucleotides not matched to a gene: 6. Germline assignment: CDR1 SGHTA and CDR2 FQGNSA. The CDR3 DNA reads TGTGCCAGCAGCCTTCAGGGACTAGCGAACAATGAGCAGTTCTTC. Translation gives CASSLQGLANNEQFF. The full variable domain, rest sourced from reference TRBV7-2 and TRBJ2-1, is GAGVSQSPSNKVTEKGKDVELRCDPISGHTALYWYRQSLGQGLEFLIYFQGNSAPDKSGLPSDRFSAERTGGSVSTLTIQRTQQEDSAVYLCASSLQGLANNEQFFGPGTRLTVL.

The DNA of the CDR3 is TGTGCCAGCAGCTTAGTACAGGGGGCGGATTCACCCCTCCACTTT. This sequence encodes CASSLVQGADSPLHF. The V and J genes are TRBV7-2 and TRBJ1-6, with 9 bases that match TRBD1. V shed 1 base and J 8 bases; nucleotides not matched to a gene: 3. Germline V lookup: CDR1 SGHTA, CDR2 FQGNSA. CDR3 size: 15 residues.

The V gene is TRBV6-5, the J gene TRBJ1-6; 7 bases fit TRBD1. Unmatched junction bases numbered 8, after V lost 6 bases and J lost 9 bases. The germline V gene encodes CDR1 MNHEY and CDR2 SVGAGI. This CDR3 contains 14 residues. This CDR3 is CASRHRGRVSPLHF. The CDR3 nucleotides are TGTGCCAGCAGACACAGGGGTAGAGTTTCACCCCTCCACTTT.

On this clone: Compared with germline, one end of the junction differs, possibly owing to a read error. The chain couples TRBV2 to TRBJ2-3; 11 bases are a match to TRBD2. From germline, CDR1 is SNHLY and CDR2 FYNNEI. CDR3 length: 14 residues. The CDR3 DNA reads TGTGCCACCAGTAGCGGGAGGGCCGCGGATACGCAGTATTTT. It yields the protein CATSSGRAADTQYF.

The chain links TRBV7-2 to TRBJ1-1, with D perhaps TRBD1 (6 bases). Trimming took off 1 base at V and 11 bases at J, with 17 bases between the two ends. Germline CDR1 is SGHTA and CDR2 is FQGNSA. The CDR3 covers 14 residues. CDR3 loop: CASSLDLGGRGAFF. The CDR3 coding sequence is TGTGCCAGCAGCTTAGACCTCGGGGGGCGCGGGGCTTTCTTT. Using reference TRBV7-2 and TRBJ1-1 for the parts outside the CDR3, the full variable domain is GAGVSQSPSNKVTEKGKDVELRCDPISGHTALYWYRQSLGQGLEFLIYFQGNSAPDKSGLPSDRFSAERTGGSVSTLTIQRTQQEDSAVYLCASSLDLGGRGAFFGQGTRLTVV.

This clone was seen just once. The J gene is TRBJ2-1, the V gene TRBV20-1; tentatively, D is TRBD1 (5 bases). Germline CDR1 and CDR2: DFQATT and SNEGSKA (reference sequence). The CDR3 runs to 11 residues. Deletions cut 3 bases from V and 9 bases from J, with 9 bases between. The CDR3 loop is CSASRGLEQFF. The CDR3 region has the DNA TGCAGTGCTAGTAGGGGTCTTGAGCAGTTCTTC.

This chain uses TRBV4-3 with TRBJ2-2; perhaps TRBD1 as D (5 bases). CDR1 is LGHNA and CDR2 is YSLEER in the germline V gene. This CDR3 comprises 15 residues. V shed 1 base and J shed 4 bases, with 10 bases lying between them. This CDR3 reads CASSQAGMSTGELFF. In nucleotides, the CDR3 is TGCGCCAGCAGCCAAGCAGGGATGAGCACCGGGGAGCTGTTTTTT.

The V call is TRBV4-2, the J call TRBJ2-7; D is possibly TRBD2 (6 bases). V gave up 3 bases and J gave up 6 bases, with 21 bases separating them. The CDR3 is made up of 16 amino acids. Germline assignment: CDR1 LGHNA and CDR2 YNFKEQ. For the CDR3, the DNA is TGTGCCAGCAGCCAGCCAGCGGGCGGACCGAGCCCCGAGCAGTACTTC. Amino acids: CASSQPAGGPSPEQYF.

The chain uses TRBV7-2 and TRBJ1-2, with D possibly matching TRBD1 (6 bases). V lost 5 bases and J lost 4, with 17 bases in between. The CDR3 has 15 amino acids. Germline CDR1 reads SGHTA; CDR2 reads FQGNSA. Here the CDR3 DNA reads TGTGCCAGCAGCCGGCCCTCGGGGGGCGGCTATGGCTACACCTTC. Protein sequence: CASSRPSGGGYGYTF.

The gene calls are TRBV10-3 and TRBJ2-7; 12 bases map to TRBD2. This CDR3 has 17 amino acids. The germline gives CDR1 ENHRY, CDR2 SYGVKD. Trimming removed 5 bases from V and 0 bases from J; junction bases left unmatched: 8. This CDR3 is CAISRGLAGRYSYEQYF. In DNA form, the CDR3 reads TGTGCCATCAGTAGAGGACTAGCGGGGCGGTACTCCTACGAGCAGTACTTC.

The chain couples TRBV19 to TRBJ2-7; D may be TRBD1 (8 bases). Germline V gives CDR1 LNHDA, CDR2 SQIVND (reference sequence). The V gene lost 5 bases and the J gene lost 6 bases, with 26 bases spanning the gap. The CDR3 spans 17 residues. As DNA, the CDR3 is TGTGCCAGTAGTTCCGACAGGGGAGCGGGACAGTTCTCCGAGCAGTACTTC. Translating gives CASSSDRGAGQFSEQYF.

Only a few counts were recorded for this clone. The chain joins TRBV6-4 to TRBJ2-3; 8 bases map to TRBD1. Germline trimming cut 8 bases from V and 0 bases from J; bases unmatched to any gene: 7. Looked up from germline, CDR1 is MRHNA and CDR2 is SNTAGT. The CDR3 consists of 15 residues. The CDR3 DNA reads as TGTGCCAGCGCCGAGGGACAGGCAAGCACAGATACGCAGTATTTT. Its translation is CASAEGQASTDTQYF.

The chain uses TRBV27 and TRBJ2-7; 11 nucleotides match TRBD2. The germline CDR1 and CDR2 sequences are MNHEY and SMNVEV (reference sequence). The CDR3 extends over 19 amino acids. V dropped 3 bases and J dropped 3; count of bases not matched to a gene: 16. The chain's CDR3 is CASSLYASGRPRPHYEQYF. The CDR3 nucleotides are TGTGCCAGCAGTTTGTATGCTAGCGGGAGGCCACGGCCTCACTACGAGCAGTACTTC.

The chain is built from TRBV4-1 and TRBJ2-7, with 7 positions matching TRBD1. The CDR3 runs 12 residues. The germline gives CDR1 MGHRA, CDR2 YSYEKL. Germline trimming cut 4 bases from V and 6 bases from J; bases unmatched to any gene: 3. The CDR3 region is CASSPTGAEQYF. CDR3 nucleotide sequence: TGCGCCAGCAGCCCAACAGGGGCCGAGCAGTACTTC.

This clone was recorded only once. The rearrangement joins TRBV9 to TRBJ1-2; D is unclear. The CDR3 is 14 amino acids. Germline lookup yields CDR1 SGDLS and CDR2 YYNGEE. The V gene lost 0 bases and the J gene lost 1 base, with 7 bases spanning the gap. DNA of the CDR3: TGTGCCAGCAGCGTAGAGCCGGGTAACTATGGCTACACCTTC. Amino acids: CASSVEPGNYGYTF.